This TCR beta chain was identified during a study of technical replicates of blood from a handful of donors listed by TCRdb under 2017. V is pared back by 1 base and J by 6 bases, with 20 bases lying between the germline termini. From the cysteine up to the phenylalanine, the CDR3 has a length of 17 residues. Only the CDR3 region is kept as DNA, spanning 51 bases read in frame from base 1. The germline V gene (reference sequence) gives CDR1 as SEHNR and CDR2 as FQNEAQ. Libraries were prepared through the immunoSEQ multiplex PCR assay. TCRdb mirrors the immuneACCESS table, restricted to in-frame sequences. Some clones are absent from its copies; in checked studies, under half trace to an unresolved V gene, and the reason for the others is unknown. The sample table shows fewer than 100,000 clones, and 89% are seen once. Of the sample, about 0.38% falls within the top ten clones. About this clone itself: Its specific antigen is unknown. Base qualities are not recorded, but no much larger clone differs from it by a single base.

Sequencing input: T cells isolated from PBMCs. This clonotype originated in a human donor in good health. The chain couples TRBV7-9 to TRBJ2-3; 5 matching bases give a weak D call of TRBD2. The CDR3 loop reads CASSLGFGAGPHDTQYF. DNA sequence: TGTGCCAGCAGCTTAGGGTTTGGTGCGGGTCCCCACGATACGCAGTATTTT.